The 11 T cell receptor beta chains in this list originate from one sample, sequenced in a study of identical twins. TCRdb ran MiXCR on the 5' RACE reads and lists one entry per CDR3 protein. The sample carries 650,000 to 800,000 distinct CDR3 sequences, under 9% recorded once. This sample also appeared in a second study, on yellow fever vaccine responses in identical twins.

The source material was PBMCs. The receptors come from a young woman in good health.

This clonotype was detected many times. The rearrangement links TRBV12-3 or TRBV12-4 to TRBJ2-5; D gene uncertain. The V and J ends lost 4 bases and 5 bases respectively, with 8 bases between them. There are 12 residues in the CDR3. CDR3 sequence: CASSSPGETQYF. The DNA for the CDR3 is TGTGCCAGCAGTTCCCCCGGGGAGACCCAGTACTTC.

The V gene is TRBV6-1, the J gene TRBJ2-3; a weak D match, TRBD1 (5 bases). The CDR3 contains 13 residues. Trimming removed 7 bases from V and 9 bases from J, with 17 bases in between. In germline, CDR1 is MNHNS, CDR2 SASEGT. The CDR3 loop is CASTPGPQGTQYF. The CDR3 DNA is TGTGCCAGCACCCCCGGGCCTCAGGGCACGCAGTATTTT.

Only a few counts were recorded for this clonotype. The CDR3 coding sequence is TGTGCCAGCAGCTTAGTAGGGGCCCTCGGCTACGAGCAGTACTTC. It codes for CASSLVGALGYEQYF. V usage is TRBV7-2 and J usage is TRBJ2-7; D possibly corresponds to TRBD1 (5 bases). The V gene lost 1 base and the J gene lost 3 bases, with 13 bases spanning the gap. Germline CDR1 and CDR2: SGHTA and FQGNSA. This CDR3 has 15 residues.

V is TRBV12-3 or TRBV12-4 and J is TRBJ2-2; TRBD2 is a possible D gene (6 bases). This CDR3 region has 16 residues. V lost 2 bases, J lost 2 bases, and 12 bases lay in between. As DNA, the CDR3 is TGTGCCAGCAGTTTAATTATCGGGGGTAACACCGGGGAGCTGTTTTTT. Protein sequence: CASSLIIGGNTGELFF.

This clonotype was seen a single time. The rearrangement joins TRBV18 to TRBJ1-6; D is undetermined. V lost 2 bases and J 11 bases, leaving 10 bases between the germline ends. The CDR3 runs to 13 residues. Germline CDR1 reads KGHSH; CDR2 reads LQKENI. In DNA, the CDR3 is TGTGCCAGCTCACCATCCACGGAGGCACCCCTCCACTTT. It codes for CASSPSTEAPLHF. Using reference TRBV18 and TRBJ1-6 for the parts outside the CDR3, the full variable domain is NAGVMQNPRHLVRRRGQEARLRCSPMKGHSHVYWYRQLPEEGLKFMVYLQKENIIDESGMPKERFSAEFPKEGPSILRIQQVVRGDSAAYFCASSPSTEAPLHFGNGTRLTVT.

This clonotype appeared a few times. This chain joins TRBV3-1 and TRBJ2-5; TRBD1 aligns across 7 bases. From germline, CDR1 is LGHDT and CDR2 YNNKEL (reference sequence). This CDR3 spans 15 amino acids. After removal of 4 bases from V and 7 bases from J, the junction contained 12 bases not matched to a gene. CDR3 nucleotide sequence: TGTGCCAGCAGCCTTCAGACAGGGACCATAACGACCCAGTACTTC. Protein: CASSLQTGTITTQYF.

The V and J genes are TRBV27 and TRBJ2-3, with TRBD1 matching 8 bases. V lost 4 bases and J lost 6; bases outside the gene matches: 6. This CDR3 comprises 14 residues. CDR1 is MNHEY and CDR2 is SMNVEV in the germline V gene (reference sequence). This CDR3 reads CASSWDRRADTQYF. The DNA of the CDR3 is TGTGCCAGCAGTTGGGACAGGAGGGCGGATACGCAGTATTTT.

There are a few counts of this clonotype. This sequence joins TRBV2 and TRBJ2-1, with TRBD2 matching over 7 bases. Germline V gene sequence: CDR1 SNHLY, CDR2 FYNNEI. V was pared by 6 bases and J by 5 bases, with 13 bases of the junction left unmatched. This CDR3 spans 16 amino acids. Here the CDR3 reads CASSMSSGNLNNEQFF. CDR3 coding DNA: TGTGCCAGCAGCATGTCTAGCGGTAATCTTAACAATGAGCAGTTCTTC.

This clonotype appeared many times. This chain uses TRBV5-1 with TRBJ2-4; D might be TRBD1 or TRBD2, each matching 7 bases. The V end was cut by 7 bases, the J end by 0 bases, with 23 bases between. CDR1 SGHRS and CDR2 YFSETQ come from the germline V gene. The CDR3 is 18 amino acids. CDR3 DNA: TGCGCCAGCGCCATGCTGGGAGGGGGCGGTGTAGCCAAAAACATTCAGTACTTC. Translated, it gives CASAMLGGGGVAKNIQYF.

The table lists this clonotype with many counts. The chain is built from TRBV20-1 and TRBJ2-7, with 8 nucleotides matching TRBD1. Germline V lookup: CDR1 DFQATT, CDR2 SNEGSKA (reference sequence). Trimming removed 1 base from V and 5 bases from J; junction bases left unmatched: 4. This CDR3 spans 13 amino acids. CDR3 nucleotide sequence: TGCAGTGCTAGAGTGACAGGGGTCAACGAGCAGTACTTC. It yields the protein CSARVTGVNEQYF.

This chain uses TRBV2 with TRBJ2-2; TRBD1 aligns across 7 bases. J lost 5 bases, V lost 5 bases, and 5 bases had no gene match. The CDR3 sequence is 14 residues long. Germline V CDR1 and CDR2: SNHLY, FYNNEI. This CDR3 reads CASSRDRQTGELFF. As DNA, the CDR3 is TGTGCCAGCAGTCGGGACAGACAGACCGGGGAGCTGTTTTTT. Full variable domain (remainder filled in from reference TRBV2 and TRBJ2-2): EPEVTQTPSHQVTQMGQEVILRCVPISNHLYFYWYRQILGQKVEFLVSFYNNEISEKSEIFDDQFSVERPDGSNFTLKIRSTKLEDSAMYFCASSRDRQTGELFFGEGSRLTVL.